Below are 16 T cell receptor beta chains sequenced from a single sample in a study of PD-1 blockade in classical Hodgkin lymphoma. Sequencing was performed with immunoSEQ multiplex PCR; in TCRdb, only in-frame clones are kept and a portion is missing. The profile shows roughly 42,000 clones, over 70% of them singletons. Each patient experienced a relapse that followed autologous stem cell transplantation, and brentuximab vedotin exposure varied. The sample was peripheral blood mononuclear cells (PBMCs), taken at baseline. Every receptor here comes from a human donor with classical Hodgkin lymphoma.

This chain joins TRBV6-5 and TRBJ2-7; no clear D gene. The CDR3 consists of 15 residues. The V and J ends lost 6 bases and 3 bases respectively, with 18 bases between them. Germline V gives CDR1 MNHEY, CDR2 SVGAGI. The CDR3 region has the DNA TGTGCCAGCAGACTCTCGAGTAGCCGATACTACGAGCAGTACTTC. It specifies CASRLSSSRYYEQYF.

This clone turned up a few times. V gene TRBV29-1 combines with J gene TRBJ1-1; the D gene is possibly TRBD1 (5 bases). The CDR3 sequence is 13 residues long. Germline V gene sequence: CDR1 SQVTM, CDR2 ANQGSEA. The V end was cut by 6 bases, the J end by 1 base, with 12 bases between. CDR3 sequence reads: CSVLIQGNTEAFF. For the CDR3, the DNA is TGCAGCGTGTTGATTCAGGGGAACACTGAAGCTTTCTTT.

The CDR3: CASSVGPEGTQYF. CDR3 bases: TGTGCCAGCAGTGTAGGCCCCGAAGGGACCCAGTACTTC. J is TRBJ2-5 and V is TRBV6-1, with no clear D. Germline CDR1 MNHNS, CDR2 SASEGT. Trimming pared 4 bases from V and 7 bases from J, leaving 13 bases between. The CDR3 has 13 residues.

The rearrangement uses TRBV5-1 and TRBJ2-7; maybe TRBD1 (5 bases). This CDR3 has 12 amino acids. CDR1 SGHRS and CDR2 YFSETQ come from the germline V gene. V gave up 4 bases and J gave up 6 bases, with 11 bases separating them. CDR3 nucleotides: TGCGCCAGCAGCGCCGACAGACTCGAGCAGTACTTC. As protein: CASSADRLEQYF.

This clone turned up a few times. The chain couples TRBV10-3 to TRBJ2-1, with 11 bases fitting TRBD2. This CDR3 region has 14 residues. Germline V gives CDR1 ENHRY, CDR2 SYGVKD. V lost 5 bases and J lost 5; bases outside the gene matches: 2. CDR3 sequence reads: CAISPTSGDNEQFF. CDR3 sequence (DNA): TGTGCCATCAGTCCGACTAGCGGGGACAATGAGCAGTTCTTC.

This rearrangement joins TRBV27 to TRBJ2-7; maybe TRBD2 (6 bases). The germline V gene encodes CDR1 MNHEY and CDR2 SMNVEV (reference sequence). The CDR3 runs to 13 residues. The germline V and J ends were trimmed by 4 bases and 5 bases, with 12 bases remaining between them. The CDR3 region is CASSSGRYNEQYF. The DNA for the CDR3 is TGTGCCAGCAGTTCCGGGAGATATAACGAGCAGTACTTC.

Turning to this clone: Other DNA variants within this sample encode the same CDR3. The V call is TRBV18, the J call TRBJ2-6; D remains unclear. This CDR3 has 14 amino acids. Germline-derived CDR1 and CDR2 are KGHSH and LQKENI. With 0 bases removed from V and 2 bases from J, the gap between germline ends came to 2 bases. CDR3 nucleotide sequence: TGTGCCAGCTCACCACCTACTGGGGCCAACGTCCTGACTTTC. Translating gives CASSPPTGANVLTF. Together with reference TRBV18 and TRBJ2-6, the CDR3 gives the full variable domain: NAGVMQNPRHLVRRRGQEARLRCSPMKGHSHVYWYRQLPEEGLKFMVYLQKENIIDESGMPKERFSAEFPKEGPSILRIQQVVRGDSAAYFCASSPPTGANVLTFGAGSRLTVL.

This clone was picked up one time. This chain uses TRBV5-1 with TRBJ2-5; D call uncertain. The CDR3 contains 17 residues. V lost 0 bases to trimming and J lost 0 bases, with 15 bases between them. Germline V CDR1 and CDR2: SGHRS, YFSETQ. The CDR3 DNA sequence: TGCGCCAGCAGCTTGGTAGGCAGCCGATCGTACCAAGAGACCCAGTACTTC. Translation: CASSLVGSRSYQETQYF.

This chain joins TRBV6-5 and TRBJ2-7; 9 nucleotides align to TRBD2. The J segment lost 4 bases and the V segment lost 6 bases, leaving 7 bases of the junction unmatched. The CDR3 length is 14 residues. Looked up from germline, CDR1 is MNHEY and CDR2 is SVGAGI. This CDR3 reads CASRLAGPRYEQYF. CDR3 nucleotide sequence: TGTGCCAGCAGGCTAGCGGGACCCAGATACGAGCAGTACTTC.

This chain connects TRBV7-9 to TRBJ1-5; no firm D call. V was cut by 6 bases and J by 3 bases, with 12 bases left in between. The germline gives CDR1 SEHNR, CDR2 FQNEAQ (reference sequence). This CDR3 comprises 14 residues. Here the CDR3 DNA reads TGTGCCAGCAGACCAGACGGACCCAATCAGCCCCAGCATTTT. It encodes CASRPDGPNQPQHF. The variable domain in full, with the rest retrieved from reference TRBV7-9 and TRBJ1-5, is DTGVSQNPRHKITKRGQNVTFRCDPISEHNRLYWYRQTLGQGPEFLTYFQNEAQLEKSRLLSDRFSAERPKGSFSTLEIQRTEQGDSAMYLCASRPDGPNQPQHFGDGTRLSIL.

The CDR3 DNA is TGTGCCAGCAGGGACAGGGAGAACACTGAAGCTTTCTTT. Translated, it gives CASRDRENTEAFF. V and J are TRBV28 and TRBJ1-1, with 8 bases that match TRBD1. CDR1 is MDHEN, CDR2 SYDVKM, per germline. The CDR3 consists of 13 residues. J lost 1 base, V lost 6 bases, and 1 base had no gene match.

This rearrangement joins TRBV27 to TRBJ1-4; TRBD1 aligns across 11 bases. The germline gives CDR1 MNHEY, CDR2 SMNVEV (reference sequence). This CDR3 region has 15 residues. Unmatched junction bases numbered 7, after V lost 7 bases and J lost 6 bases. The CDR3 region has the DNA TGTGCCAGCAAGGGACAGGGGGTATCGGATGAAAAACTGTTTTTT. Translating gives CASKGQGVSDEKLFF.

This chain connects TRBV7-9 to TRBJ2-1; D not resolved. There are 14 residues in the CDR3. Germline V gene lookup returns CDR1 SEHNR and CDR2 FQNEAQ (reference sequence). The V end lost 1 base, the J end lost 4 bases, and 8 bases lay between the germline ends. The CDR3 spells CASSLEAQYNEQFF. CDR3 coding DNA: TGTGCCAGCAGCTTAGAAGCCCAGTACAATGAGCAGTTCTTC.

The J gene is TRBJ2-4, the V gene TRBV6-4; D gene unclear. The germline V and J ends were trimmed by 3 bases and 5 bases, with 5 bases remaining between them. CDR1 and CDR2 from the germline V gene are MRHNA and SNTAGT. The length of the CDR3 is 12 residues. The CDR3 spells CASSEPENIQYF. The CDR3 DNA reads as TGTGCCAGCAGTGAACCCGAAAACATTCAGTACTTC.

The rearrangement uses TRBV6-6 and TRBJ2-7, with D possibly matching TRBD2 (6 bases). Trimming took 5 bases from V and 1 from J, leaving 12 bases between them. The CDR3 extends over 14 amino acids. CDR1 is MNHNY, CDR2 SVGAGI, per germline (reference sequence). As DNA, the CDR3 is TGTGCCAGCAGTCCCCGGGGAGGTTCCTACGAGCAGTACTTC. Residues: CASSPRGGSYEQYF.

This chain joins TRBV25-1 and TRBJ2-3, with D unresolved. This CDR3 is built from 11 residues. Germline loops: CDR1 MGHDK, CDR2 SYGVNS. Between the trimmed V and J ends, which lost 6 bases and 5 bases, there was a span of 6 bases. For the CDR3, the DNA is TGTGCCAGCAGGGTAGGAGATACGCAGTATTTT. It yields the protein CASRVGDTQYF.